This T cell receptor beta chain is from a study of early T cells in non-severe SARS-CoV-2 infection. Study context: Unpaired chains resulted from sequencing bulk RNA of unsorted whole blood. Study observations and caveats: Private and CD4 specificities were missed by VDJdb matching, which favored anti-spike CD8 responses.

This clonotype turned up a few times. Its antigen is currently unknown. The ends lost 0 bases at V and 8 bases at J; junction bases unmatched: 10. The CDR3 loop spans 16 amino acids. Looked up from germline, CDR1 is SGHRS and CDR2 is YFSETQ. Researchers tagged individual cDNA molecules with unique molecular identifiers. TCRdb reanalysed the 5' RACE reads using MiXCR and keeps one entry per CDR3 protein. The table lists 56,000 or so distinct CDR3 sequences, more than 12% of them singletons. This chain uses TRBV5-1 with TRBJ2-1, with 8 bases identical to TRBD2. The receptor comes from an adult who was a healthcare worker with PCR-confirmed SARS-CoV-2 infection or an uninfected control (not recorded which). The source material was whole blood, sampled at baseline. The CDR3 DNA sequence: TGCGCCAGCAGCTTGGATAGCGGGGCCGAGACCGATGAGCAGTTCTTC. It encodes CASSLDSGAETDEQFF.